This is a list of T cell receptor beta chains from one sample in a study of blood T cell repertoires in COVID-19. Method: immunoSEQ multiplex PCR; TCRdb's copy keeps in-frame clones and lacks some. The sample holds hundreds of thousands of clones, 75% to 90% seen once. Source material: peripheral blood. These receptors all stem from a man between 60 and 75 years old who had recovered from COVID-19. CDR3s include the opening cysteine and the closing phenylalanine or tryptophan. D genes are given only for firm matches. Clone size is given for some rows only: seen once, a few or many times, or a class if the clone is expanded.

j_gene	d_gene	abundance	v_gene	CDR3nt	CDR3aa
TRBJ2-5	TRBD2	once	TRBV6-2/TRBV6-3	TGTGCCAGCACTTACGTAGGACTAGCCCAAGAGACCCAGTACTTC	CASTYVGLAQETQYF
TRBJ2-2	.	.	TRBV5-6	TGTGCCAGCAGCTTGGTTCTGAACACCGGGGAGCTGTTTTTT	CASSLVLNTGELFF
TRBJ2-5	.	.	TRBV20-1	TGCAGTGCTACCACTAAGGAGACCCAGTACTTC	CSATTKETQYF
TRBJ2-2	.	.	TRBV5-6	TGTGCCAGCAGCCCAACGACAGGCCGTAACACCGGGGAGCTGTTTTTT	CASSPTTGRNTGELFF
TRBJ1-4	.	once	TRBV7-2	TGTGCCAGCAGCTTATTTGGCATGAATGAAAAACTGTTTTTT	CASSLFGMNEKLFF
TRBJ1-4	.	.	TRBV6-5	TGTGCCAGCAGCCGCATGACAGCAACTAATGAAAAACTGTTTTTT	CASSRMTATNEKLFF
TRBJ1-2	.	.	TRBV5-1	TGCGCCAGTACCAAACAGGGCGATTTAAACTATGGCTACACCTTC	CASTKQGDLNYGYTF
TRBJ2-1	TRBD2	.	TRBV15	TGTGCCACCAGCAGAGATCTAGCGGGGGGGCCCAATGAGCAGTTCTTC	CATSRDLAGGPNEQFF
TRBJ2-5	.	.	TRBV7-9	TGTGCCAGCAGCTTAGCTCTGGGTAGGGGGCAAGAGACCCAGTACTTC	CASSLALGRGQETQYF
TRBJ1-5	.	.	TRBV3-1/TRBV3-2	TGTGCCAGCAGCCACGCAGACATAAATCAGCCCCAGCATTTT	CASSHADINQPQHF
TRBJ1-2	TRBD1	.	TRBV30	TGTGCCTGGAGCCTTCCCGGGGCAGGGGGAAACTATGGCTACACCTTC	CAWSLPGAGGNYGYTF
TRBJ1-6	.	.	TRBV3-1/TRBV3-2	TGTGCCAGCAGCCAAGATTGGGGGGGGGCAGCCCTCCACTTT	CASSQDWGGAALHF
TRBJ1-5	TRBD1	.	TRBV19	TGTGCCAGTAGTATAGAGGGGACAGGGGGTTGGCAGCCCCAGCATTTT	CASSIEGTGGWQPQHF
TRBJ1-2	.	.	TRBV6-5	TGTGCCAGCAGCTATACTAACTATGGCTACACCTTC	CASSYTNYGYTF
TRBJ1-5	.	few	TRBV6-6	TGTGCCAGCACTCACGGGGTGGGTCAGCCCCAGCATTTT	CASTHGVGQPQHF
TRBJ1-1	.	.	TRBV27	TGTGCCAGCAGTTTGTCCGTTGTCCCCGCGGGGGGGCTAGTGAACACTGAAGCTTTCTTT	CASSLSVVPAGGLVNTEAFF
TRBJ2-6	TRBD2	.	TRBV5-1	TGCGCCAGCAGCTTGTGGGCGGGGGCTGGGGCCAACGTCCTGACTTTC	CASSLWAGAGANVLTF
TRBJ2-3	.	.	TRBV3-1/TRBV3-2	TGTGCCAGCAGCCAAGTCAAAGATACGCAGTATTTT	CASSQVKDTQYF
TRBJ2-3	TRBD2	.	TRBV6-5	TGTGCCAGCAGTTCTAGCGGGGGCCGCACAGATACGCAGTATTTT	CASSSSGGRTDTQYF
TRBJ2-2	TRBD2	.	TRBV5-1	TGCGCCAGCAGCTCGGGACTAGGTACCGGGGAGCTGTTTTTT	CASSSGLGTGELFF
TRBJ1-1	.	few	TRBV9	TGTGCCAGCAGCCCCACGGGGGGCGAAGCTTTCTTT	CASSPTGGEAFF
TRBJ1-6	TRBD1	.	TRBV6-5	TGTGCCAGCAGTTACCAGGACAGGGCAGCTTCACCCCTCCACTTT	CASSYQDRAASPLHF
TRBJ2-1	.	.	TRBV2	TGTGCCAGCAGTTCGGGTTACAATGAGCAGTTCTTC	CASSSGYNEQFF
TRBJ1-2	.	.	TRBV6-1	TGTGCCAGCAGTGATCTTGGGACGGACAGAATTTATGGCTACACCTTC	CASSDLGTDRIYGYTF
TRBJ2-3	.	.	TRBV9	TGTGCCAGCAGCGTAGAGGGGCGGGGCCGGGGATCCACAGATACGCAGTATTTT	CASSVEGRGRGSTDTQYF
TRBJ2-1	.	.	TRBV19	TGTGCCAGTAGTATATTTTTAGGGAGCTCCTACAATGAGCAGTTCTTC	CASSIFLGSSYNEQFF
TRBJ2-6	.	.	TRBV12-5	TGTGCTAGTGGTTCTCCCTTGGGCTCCGGGGCCAACGTCCTGACTTTC	CASGSPLGSGANVLTF
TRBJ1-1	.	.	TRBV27	TGTGCCAGCAGGCGTGTTAATATCACTGAAGCTTTCTTT	CASRRVNITEAFF
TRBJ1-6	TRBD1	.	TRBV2	TGTGCCACCACCCCGGGACAGGGATCACCCCTCCACTTT	CATTPGQGSPLHF
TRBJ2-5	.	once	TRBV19	TGTGCCAGTAGCTCCAGGGGCGGGGAGACCCAGTACTTC	CASSSRGGETQYF
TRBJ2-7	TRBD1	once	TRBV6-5	TGTGCCATCCCGAAAGGGACAGGGGGCCACGAGCAGTACTTC	CAIPKGTGGHEQYF
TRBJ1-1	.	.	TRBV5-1	TGCGCCAGCAGCTTGTTTGGGGGCGTGGGCACTGAAGCTTTCTTT	CASSLFGGVGTEAFF
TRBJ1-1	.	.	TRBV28	TGTGCCAGCAGATTAGACAGGTACACTGAAGCTTTCTTT	CASRLDRYTEAFF
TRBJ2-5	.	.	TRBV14	TGTGCCAGCAGCCCCCTTACGGGGGGCCAGACCCAGTACTTC	CASSPLTGGQTQYF
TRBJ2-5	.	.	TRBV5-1	TGCGCCAGCAGCCTCTACAGGGCTCAAGAGACCCAGTACTTC	CASSLYRAQETQYF
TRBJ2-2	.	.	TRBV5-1	TGCGCCAGCAGCTTGATGTTTCGGTCCGGGGAGCTGTTTTTT	CASSLMFRSGELFF
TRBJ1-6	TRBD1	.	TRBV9	TGTGCCAGCAGCCCAGGACAGGGGACGTATTCACCCCTCCACTTT	CASSPGQGTYSPLHF
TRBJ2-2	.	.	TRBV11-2	TGTGCCAGCAGCTTATTTTTTCAGTTGAACACCGGGGAGCTGTTTTTT	CASSLFFQLNTGELFF
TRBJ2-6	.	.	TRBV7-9	TGTGCCAGCAGCTTCCAGGGGCCTGGGGCCAACGTCCTGACTTTC	CASSFQGPGANVLTF
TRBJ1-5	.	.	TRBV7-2	TGTGCCAGCAGCTTAGTCAGGGTGTATCAGCCCCAGCATTTT	CASSLVRVYQPQHF
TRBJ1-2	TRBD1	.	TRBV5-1	TGCGCCAGCAGCCTAGACAGGGCTAGGGGCTACACCTTC	CASSLDRARGYTF
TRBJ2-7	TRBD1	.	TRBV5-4	TGTGCCAGCAGCCCCCGGACAGGCCTCTACGAGCAGTACTTC	CASSPRTGLYEQYF
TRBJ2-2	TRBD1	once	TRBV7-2	TGTGCCAGCAGCCCCTACAGGGGAACCGGGGAGCTGTTTTTT	CASSPYRGTGELFF
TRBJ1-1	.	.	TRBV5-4	TGTGCCAGCAGCTTGTCTGCCTGGGCCACTGAAGCTTTCTTT	CASSLSAWATEAFF
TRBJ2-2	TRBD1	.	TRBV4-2	TGTGCCAGCAGTCCCCGGATGGGACAGCGGAACACCGGGGAGCTGTTTTTT	CASSPRMGQRNTGELFF
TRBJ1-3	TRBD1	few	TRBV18	TGTGCCAGCTCACGATTACAGGGGTCGGGAAACACCATATATTTT	CASSRLQGSGNTIYF
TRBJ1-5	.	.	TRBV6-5	TGTGCCAGCACCCCGACAGGTGACAATCAGCCCCAGCATTTT	CASTPTGDNQPQHF
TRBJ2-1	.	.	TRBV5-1	TGCGCCAGCAGCTTGGAGGGGACACCCTACAATGAGCAGTTCTTC	CASSLEGTPYNEQFF
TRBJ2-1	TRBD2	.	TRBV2	TGTGCCAGCAGGGATCGACTAGCGGGGAACAATGAGCAGTTCTTC	CASRDRLAGNNEQFF
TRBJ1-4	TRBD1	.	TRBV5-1	TGCGCCAGCAGCTCCAGGGGGCAGGAAAAACTGTTTTTT	CASSSRGQEKLFF